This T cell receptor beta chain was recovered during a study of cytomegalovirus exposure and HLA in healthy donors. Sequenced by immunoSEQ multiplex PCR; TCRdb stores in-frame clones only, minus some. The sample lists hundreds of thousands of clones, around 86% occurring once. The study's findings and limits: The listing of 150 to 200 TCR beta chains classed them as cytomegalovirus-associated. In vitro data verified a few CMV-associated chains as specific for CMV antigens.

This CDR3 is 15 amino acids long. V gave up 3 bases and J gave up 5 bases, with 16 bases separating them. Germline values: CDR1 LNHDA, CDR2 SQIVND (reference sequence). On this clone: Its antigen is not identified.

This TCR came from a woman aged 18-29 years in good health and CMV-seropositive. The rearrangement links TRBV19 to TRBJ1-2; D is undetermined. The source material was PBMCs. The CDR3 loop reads CASSIPSVPSYGYTF. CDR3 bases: TGTGCCAGTAGTATCCCGTCCGTCCCTTCTTATGGCTACACCTTC.